A selection of T cell receptor beta chains follows, all from one sample in a study of metastatic and nonmetastatic thyroid tumors. TCRdb reanalyzed the PCR reads via MiXCR. This table holds 20,000 to 25,000 clones, more than 20% found once. The sequenced sample was adjacent normal tissue. The source is a female donor with papillary thyroid cancer or a benign thyroid nodule (not recorded which). Some clones in this sample may be carry-over from other donors' samples. The CDR3 runs from the conserved cysteine through the conserved F or W. D genes are given only for firm matches. Not all rows give a size; the values are once, few, many and, for expanded clones, a class.

CDR3nt: TGTGCCAGCAGTTTATGGGCGAACAGAATTAGTCGTCAGCCCCAGCATTTT
CDR3aa: CASSLWANRISRQPQHF
abundance: medium-sized
d_gene: NA
j_gene: TRBJ1-5
v_gene: TRBV28

CDR3nt: TGTGCCAGCAGCTTATCTAGGGTGTCGAACACTGAAGCTTTCTTT
CDR3aa: CASSLSRVSNTEAFF
abundance: many
d_gene: NA
j_gene: TRBJ1-1
v_gene: TRBV11-3

CDR3nt: TGTACCAGCAGCGCGCCGCAGGGGGCCTACAATGAGCAGTTCTTC
CDR3aa: CTSSAPQGAYNEQFF
abundance: many
d_gene: TRBD1
j_gene: TRBJ2-1
v_gene: TRBV6-1

CDR3nt: TGTGCCAGCAGCTTAGATCCTGGCAGATTGGCACCCAACGAGCAGTACTTC
CDR3aa: CASSLDPGRLAPNEQYF
abundance: few
d_gene: NA
j_gene: TRBJ2-7
v_gene: TRBV11-2

CDR3nt: TGCAGTGCTAGAGTCCAGAAGACTGGGGCCAACGTCCTGACTTTC
CDR3aa: CSARVQKTGANVLTF
abundance: many
d_gene: NA
j_gene: TRBJ2-6
v_gene: TRBV20-1

CDR3nt: TGCAGTGCTACGTCCGGCCCTACATTTTACAATGAGCAGTTCTTC
CDR3aa: CSATSGPTFYNEQFF
abundance: many
d_gene: NA
j_gene: TRBJ2-1
v_gene: TRBV20-1

CDR3nt: TGTGCCAGCAGCCAATCGGATACGCAGTATTTT
CDR3aa: CASSQSDTQYF
abundance: many
d_gene: NA
j_gene: TRBJ2-3
v_gene: TRBV4-2

CDR3nt: TGTGCCAGTAGCTTAGACTGGGGGGGCATCGCTGAAGCTTTTTTT
CDR3aa: CASSLDWGGIAEAFF
abundance: NA
d_gene: NA
j_gene: TRBJ1-1
v_gene: TRBV11-3

CDR3nt: TGTGCCAGCAGCGACCCCGGGGCTTACGGAAACACCATATATTTT
CDR3aa: CASSDPGAYGNTIYF
abundance: NA
d_gene: NA
j_gene: TRBJ1-3
v_gene: TRBV28

CDR3nt: TGTGCCAGTTCCACACAGGGCCAAGAGACCCAGTACTTC
CDR3aa: CASSTQGQETQYF
abundance: many
d_gene: NA
j_gene: TRBJ2-5
v_gene: TRBV19

CDR3nt: TGTGCCAGCAGCTTGGGAGGGACGGGACAAGAGACCCAGTACTTC
CDR3aa: CASSLGGTGQETQYF
abundance: NA
d_gene: TRBD2
j_gene: TRBJ2-5
v_gene: TRBV11-3

CDR3nt: TGCAGTGCAAACCCCGGGGGACTAGCACTGGATACGCAGTATTTT
CDR3aa: CSANPGGLALDTQYF
abundance: many
d_gene: TRBD2
j_gene: TRBJ2-3
v_gene: TRBV20-1

CDR3nt: TGCGCCAGCAGTGGTGGGCACACCTACAATGAGCAGTTCTTC
CDR3aa: CASSGGHTYNEQFF
abundance: many
d_gene: NA
j_gene: TRBJ2-1
v_gene: TRBV10-2

CDR3nt: TGTGCCAGCAGTCCAGGGAGCTCCTATAATTCACCCCTCCACTTT
CDR3aa: CASSPGSSYNSPLHF
abundance: many
d_gene: NA
j_gene: TRBJ1-6
v_gene: TRBV11-3

CDR3nt: TGTGCCAGCACTTTGTCCGCGGGTGAGCAGTTCTTC
CDR3aa: CASTLSAGEQFF
abundance: NA
d_gene: NA
j_gene: TRBJ2-1
v_gene: TRBV6-2/TRBV6-3

CDR3nt: TGCAGTGCTAGTCCCCCAGACAGGTTGGGATACACCTTC
CDR3aa: CSASPPDRLGYTF
abundance: NA
d_gene: NA
j_gene: TRBJ1-2
v_gene: TRBV20-1

CDR3nt: TGTGCCAGCAGTTCCCGTATCGCGGGAGGGATATACGAGCAGTACTTC
CDR3aa: CASSSRIAGGIYEQYF
abundance: few
d_gene: TRBD2
j_gene: TRBJ2-7
v_gene: TRBV28

CDR3nt: TGTGCCAGCAGCTTCCTCGATGACACTGAAGCTTTCTTT
CDR3aa: CASSFLDDTEAFF
abundance: many
d_gene: NA
j_gene: TRBJ1-1
v_gene: TRBV7-9

CDR3nt: TGCAGTGCTAGGACTAGCGGGAGCACAGATACGCAGTATTTT
CDR3aa: CSARTSGSTDTQYF
abundance: many
d_gene: TRBD2
j_gene: TRBJ2-3
v_gene: TRBV20-1

CDR3nt: TGTGCCAGCAGCTTGGGCGGGAATGTCGATACGCAGTATTTT
CDR3aa: CASSLGGNVDTQYF
abundance: NA
d_gene: NA
j_gene: TRBJ2-3
v_gene: TRBV11-1

CDR3nt: TGCAGTTCTAGAGTAGGGCAGGTGGGCAACTATGGCTACACCTTC
CDR3aa: CSSRVGQVGNYGYTF
abundance: NA
d_gene: NA
j_gene: TRBJ1-2
v_gene: TRBV20-1

CDR3nt: TGTGCCAGCAGCTTGTCGATGGCAGAGACCCAGTACTTC
CDR3aa: CASSLSMAETQYF
abundance: many
d_gene: NA
j_gene: TRBJ2-5
v_gene: TRBV7-2

CDR3nt: TGCAGTGCTGGCGGGGGGAGGGCAGGGAATGAGCAGTTCTTC
CDR3aa: CSAGGGRAGNEQFF
abundance: NA
d_gene: TRBD2
j_gene: TRBJ2-1
v_gene: TRBV20-1

CDR3nt: TGTGCCACCAGCACGACAGGGGCGGTAGATGCGCAGTATTTT
CDR3aa: CATSTTGAVDAQYF
abundance: few
d_gene: TRBD1
j_gene: TRBJ2-3
v_gene: TRBV15

CDR3nt: TGTGCCAGTACCCAGGGTCTTCAGCCCCAGCATTTT
CDR3aa: CASTQGLQPQHF
abundance: many
d_gene: NA
j_gene: TRBJ1-5
v_gene: TRBV19

CDR3nt: TGTGCCAGTCGACAGGGGTTGGAGACTGAAGCTTTCTTT
CDR3aa: CASRQGLETEAFF
abundance: medium-sized
d_gene: TRBD1
j_gene: TRBJ1-1
v_gene: TRBV6-2/TRBV6-3

CDR3nt: TGCGCCAGCAGCTACTCGCCCGTGGGACAGGGACGGGACGAGCAGTACTTC
CDR3aa: CASSYSPVGQGRDEQYF
abundance: NA
d_gene: TRBD1
j_gene: TRBJ2-7
v_gene: TRBV11-2

CDR3nt: TGTGCCAGCAGTTTATCATTTGCAGGGTCGTACGAGCAGTACTTC
CDR3aa: CASSLSFAGSYEQYF
abundance: medium-sized
d_gene: NA
j_gene: TRBJ2-7
v_gene: TRBV27

CDR3nt: TGCAGTGCTAGAATCCCAACTAGTAGAGAGCAGTATTTT
CDR3aa: CSARIPTSREQYF
abundance: many
d_gene: NA
j_gene: TRBJ2-3
v_gene: TRBV20-1

CDR3nt: TGTGCCAGCAGTTACGGATTGGGACAGTCTCCCATGAACACTGAAGCTTTCTTT
CDR3aa: CASSYGLGQSPMNTEAFF
abundance: NA
d_gene: TRBD1
j_gene: TRBJ1-1
v_gene: TRBV6-6

CDR3nt: TGTGCCAGCAGTTTCTCCGGGAGACCGAATTCACCCCTCCACTTT
CDR3aa: CASSFSGRPNSPLHF
abundance: medium-sized
d_gene: NA
j_gene: TRBJ1-6
v_gene: TRBV27

CDR3nt: TGTGCCAGCAGTGACGACAGGGATAGGGCTGGAAACACCATATATTTT
CDR3aa: CASSDDRDRAGNTIYF
abundance: few
d_gene: TRBD1
j_gene: TRBJ1-3
v_gene: TRBV6-1

CDR3nt: TGTGCCAGCAGTGAATCACTGGGCGGAGCGTTTGTCAATGAGCAGTTCTTC
CDR3aa: CASSESLGGAFVNEQFF
abundance: few
d_gene: NA
j_gene: TRBJ2-1
v_gene: TRBV6-1

CDR3nt: TGCGCCAGCAGCTTGGAATCGGGGGCCAGGGGCGGCTACACCTTC
CDR3aa: CASSLESGARGGYTF
abundance: NA
d_gene: NA
j_gene: TRBJ1-2
v_gene: TRBV5-1

CDR3nt: TGTGCCAGCAGTTTTGGGACAGGGGGTTACAATGAGCAGTTCTTC
CDR3aa: CASSFGTGGYNEQFF
abundance: few
d_gene: TRBD1
j_gene: TRBJ2-1
v_gene: TRBV12-3/TRBV12-4

CDR3nt: TGCAGCGGGGGACACCGAGAAGCTTTCTTT
CDR3aa: CSGGHREAFF
abundance: many
d_gene: NA
j_gene: TRBJ1-1
v_gene: TRBV29-1

CDR3nt: TGCAGTGCTAGGGCGAGCGGGAGAGATGAGCAGTTCTTC
CDR3aa: CSARASGRDEQFF
abundance: once
d_gene: TRBD2
j_gene: TRBJ2-1
v_gene: TRBV20-1

CDR3nt: TGTGCCAGCAGCCCCGGACATGGGAGACAAGAGGCCCAGTACTTC
CDR3aa: CASSPGHGRQEAQYF
abundance: NA
d_gene: NA
j_gene: TRBJ2-5
v_gene: TRBV11-2

CDR3nt: TGTGCCAGCAGCTTATCGGGGACCGGGGGGGATACGCAGTATTTT
CDR3aa: CASSLSGTGGDTQYF
abundance: many
d_gene: TRBD2
j_gene: TRBJ2-3
v_gene: TRBV11-3

CDR3nt: TGTGCCAGCAGCACATACGTCAGGGGCACCGGGGAGCTGTTTTTT
CDR3aa: CASSTYVRGTGELFF
abundance: many
d_gene: NA
j_gene: TRBJ2-2
v_gene: TRBV7-8

CDR3nt: TGTGCCAGCAGTCCCCGGGAGCTCAATCAGCCCCAGCATTTT
CDR3aa: CASSPRELNQPQHF
abundance: medium-sized
d_gene: NA
j_gene: TRBJ1-5
v_gene: TRBV6-1